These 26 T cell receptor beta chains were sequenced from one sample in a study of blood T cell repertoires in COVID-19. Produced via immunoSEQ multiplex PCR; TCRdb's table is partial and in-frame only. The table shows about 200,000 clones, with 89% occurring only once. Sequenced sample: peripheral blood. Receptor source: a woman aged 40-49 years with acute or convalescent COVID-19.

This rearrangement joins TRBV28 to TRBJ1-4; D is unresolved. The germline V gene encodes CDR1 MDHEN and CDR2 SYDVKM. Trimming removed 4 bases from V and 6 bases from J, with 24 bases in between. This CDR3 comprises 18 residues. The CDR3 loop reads CASSYYPSRGSRDEKLFF. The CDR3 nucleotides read TGTGCCAGCAGTTACTACCCCTCGAGAGGGTCAAGGGATGAAAAACTGTTTTTT. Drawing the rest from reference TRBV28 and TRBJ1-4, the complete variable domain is DVKVTQSSRYLVKRTGEKVFLECVQDMDHENMFWYRQDPGLGLRLIYFSYDVKMKEKGDIPEGYSVSREKKERFSLILESASTNQTSMYLCASSYYPSRGSRDEKLFFGSGTQLSVL.

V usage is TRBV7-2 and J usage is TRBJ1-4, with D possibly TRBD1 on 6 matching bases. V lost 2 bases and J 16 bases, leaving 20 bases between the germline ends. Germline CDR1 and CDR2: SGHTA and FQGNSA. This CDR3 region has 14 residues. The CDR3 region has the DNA TGTGCCAGCAGCTTACAGGGGTTCCCTACAATGCCGTTTTTT. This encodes CASSLQGFPTMPFF.

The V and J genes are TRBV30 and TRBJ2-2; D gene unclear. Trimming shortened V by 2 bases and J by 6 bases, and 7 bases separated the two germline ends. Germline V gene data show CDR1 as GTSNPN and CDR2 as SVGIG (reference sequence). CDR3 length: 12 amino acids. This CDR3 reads CAWSHFAGELFF. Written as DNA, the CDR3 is TGTGCCTGGAGTCACTTTGCCGGGGAGCTGTTTTTT.

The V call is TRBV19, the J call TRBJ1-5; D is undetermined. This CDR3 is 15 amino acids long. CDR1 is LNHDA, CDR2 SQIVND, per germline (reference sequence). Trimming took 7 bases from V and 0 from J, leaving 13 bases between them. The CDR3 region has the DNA TGTGCCAGTAAGTTCAGGACTCCTAGCAATCAGCCCCAGCATTTT. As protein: CASKFRTPSNQPQHF.

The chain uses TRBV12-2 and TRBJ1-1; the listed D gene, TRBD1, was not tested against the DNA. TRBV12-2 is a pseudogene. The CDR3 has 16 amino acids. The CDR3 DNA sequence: TGTGCAAGTCGCTCCCAGGGGGCGGGGATGAACACTGAAGCTTTCTTT. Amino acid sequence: CASRSQGAGMNTEAFF.

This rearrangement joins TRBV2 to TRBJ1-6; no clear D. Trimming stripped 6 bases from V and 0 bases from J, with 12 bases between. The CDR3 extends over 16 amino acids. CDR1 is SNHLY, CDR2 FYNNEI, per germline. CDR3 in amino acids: CASSSRVSSYNSPLHF. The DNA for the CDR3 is TGTGCCAGCAGCTCGCGGGTGAGCTCCTATAATTCACCCCTCCACTTT. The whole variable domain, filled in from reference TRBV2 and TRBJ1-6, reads EPEVTQTPSHQVTQMGQEVILRCVPISNHLYFYWYRQILGQKVEFLVSFYNNEISEKSEIFDDQFSVERPDGSNFTLKIRSTKLEDSAMYFCASSSRVSSYNSPLHFGNGTRLTVT.

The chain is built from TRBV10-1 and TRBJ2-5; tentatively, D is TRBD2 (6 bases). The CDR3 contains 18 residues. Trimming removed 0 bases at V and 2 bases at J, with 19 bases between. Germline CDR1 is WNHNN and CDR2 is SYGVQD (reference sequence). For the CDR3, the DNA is TGCGCCAGCAGTGAGTCGCCCCTCACCAGCGGGCCGCAAGAGACCCAGTACTTC. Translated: CASSESPLTSGPQETQYF.

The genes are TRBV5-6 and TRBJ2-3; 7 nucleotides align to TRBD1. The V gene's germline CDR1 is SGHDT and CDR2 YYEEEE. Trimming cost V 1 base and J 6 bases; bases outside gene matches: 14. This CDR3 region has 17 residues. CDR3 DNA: TGTGCCAGCAGCTTGTCTATAGGGACAGCGCTACCGGATACGCAGTATTTT. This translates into CASSLSIGTALPDTQYF.

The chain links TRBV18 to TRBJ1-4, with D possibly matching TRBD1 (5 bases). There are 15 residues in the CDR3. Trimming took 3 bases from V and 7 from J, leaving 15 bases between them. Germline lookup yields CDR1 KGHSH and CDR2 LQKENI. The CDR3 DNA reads TGTGCCAGCTCACCGGAAACAGGATGGGGTGAAAAACTGTTTTTT. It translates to CASSPETGWGEKLFF.

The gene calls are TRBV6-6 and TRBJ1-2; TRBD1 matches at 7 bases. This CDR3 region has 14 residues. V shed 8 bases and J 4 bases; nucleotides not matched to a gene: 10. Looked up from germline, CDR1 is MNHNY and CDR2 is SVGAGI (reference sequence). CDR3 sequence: CASRRDRNPYGYTF. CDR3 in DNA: TGTGCCAGCCGAAGGGACAGAAACCCCTATGGCTACACCTTC.

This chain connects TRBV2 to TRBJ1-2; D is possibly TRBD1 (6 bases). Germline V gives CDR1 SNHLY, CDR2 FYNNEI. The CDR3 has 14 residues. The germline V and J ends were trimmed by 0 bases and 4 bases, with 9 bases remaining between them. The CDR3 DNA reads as TGTGCCAGCAGTGAAGCGCAGGGGCGCTATGGCTACACCTTC. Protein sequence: CASSEAQGRYGYTF.

CDR3 protein: CAGSQGYEQYV. CDR3 bases: TGTGCCGGATCACAGGGCTACGAGCAGTACGTC. The V call is TRBV2, the J call TRBJ2-7; tentatively, D is TRBD1 (6 bases). Trimming stripped 11 bases from V and 3 bases from J, with 11 bases between. Germline loops: CDR1 SNHLY, CDR2 FYNNEI. The CDR3 loop spans 11 amino acids.

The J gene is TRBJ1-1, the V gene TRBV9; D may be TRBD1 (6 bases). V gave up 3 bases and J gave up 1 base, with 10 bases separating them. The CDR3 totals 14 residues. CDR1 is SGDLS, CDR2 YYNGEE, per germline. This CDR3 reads CASSADSENTEAFF. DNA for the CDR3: TGTGCCAGCAGCGCGGACAGTGAGAACACTGAAGCTTTCTTT. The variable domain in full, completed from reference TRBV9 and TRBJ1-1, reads DSGVTQTPKHLITATGQRVTLRCSPRSGDLSVYWYQQSLDQGLQFLIQYYNGEERAKGNILERFSAQQFPDLHSELNLSSLELGDSALYFCASSADSENTEAFFGQGTRLTVV.

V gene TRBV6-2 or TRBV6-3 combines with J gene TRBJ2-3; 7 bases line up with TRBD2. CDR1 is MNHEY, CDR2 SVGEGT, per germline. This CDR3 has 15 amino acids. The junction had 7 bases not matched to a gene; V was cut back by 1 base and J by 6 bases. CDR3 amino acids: CASSYFAGELDTQYF. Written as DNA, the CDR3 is TGTGCCAGCAGTTACTTTGCGGGGGAATTGGATACGCAGTATTTT.

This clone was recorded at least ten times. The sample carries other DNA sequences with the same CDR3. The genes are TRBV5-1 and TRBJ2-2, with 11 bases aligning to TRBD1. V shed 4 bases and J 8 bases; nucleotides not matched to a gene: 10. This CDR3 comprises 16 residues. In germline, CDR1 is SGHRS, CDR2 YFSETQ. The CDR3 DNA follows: TGCGCCAGCAGCCCTAGGACAGGGGGCAGTACTGGGGAGCTGTTTTTT. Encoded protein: CASSPRTGGSTGELFF.

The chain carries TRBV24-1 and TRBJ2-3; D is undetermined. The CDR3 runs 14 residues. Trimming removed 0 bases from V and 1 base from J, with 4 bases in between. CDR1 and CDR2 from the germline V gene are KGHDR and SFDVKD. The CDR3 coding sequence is TGTGCCACCAGTGATTTGAGAGGCACAGATACGCAGTATTTT. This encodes CATSDLRGTDTQYF.

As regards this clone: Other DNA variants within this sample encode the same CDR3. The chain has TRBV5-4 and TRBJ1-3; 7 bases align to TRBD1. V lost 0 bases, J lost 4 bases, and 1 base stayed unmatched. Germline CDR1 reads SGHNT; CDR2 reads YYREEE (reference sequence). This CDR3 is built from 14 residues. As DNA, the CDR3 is TGTGCCAGCAGCTTGGGGGACAGAGGAAACACCATATATTTT. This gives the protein CASSLGDRGNTIYF.

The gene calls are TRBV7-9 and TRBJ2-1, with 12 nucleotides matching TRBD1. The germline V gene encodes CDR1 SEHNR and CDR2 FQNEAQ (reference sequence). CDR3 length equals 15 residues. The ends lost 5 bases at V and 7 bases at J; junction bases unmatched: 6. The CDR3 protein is CASSPGTGGMNEQFF. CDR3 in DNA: TGTGCCAGCAGCCCAGGGACAGGGGGCATGAATGAGCAGTTCTTC.

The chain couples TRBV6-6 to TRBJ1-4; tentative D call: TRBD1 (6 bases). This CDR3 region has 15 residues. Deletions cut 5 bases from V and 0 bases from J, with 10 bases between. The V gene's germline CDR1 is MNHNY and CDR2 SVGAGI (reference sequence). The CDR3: CASSRQAATNEKLFF. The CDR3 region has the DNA TGTGCCAGCAGTAGACAGGCGGCAACTAATGAAAAACTGTTTTTT.

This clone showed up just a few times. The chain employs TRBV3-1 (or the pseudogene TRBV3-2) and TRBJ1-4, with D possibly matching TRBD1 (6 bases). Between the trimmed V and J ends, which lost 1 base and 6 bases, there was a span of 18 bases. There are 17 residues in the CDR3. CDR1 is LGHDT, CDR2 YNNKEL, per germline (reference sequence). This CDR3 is CASSQVLLQGEHEKLFF. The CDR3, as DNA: TGTGCCAGCAGCCAAGTCCTGCTACAGGGCGAACATGAAAAACTGTTTTTT.

This CDR3 reads CASSQTVLLSNQPQHF. The CDR3 DNA is TGCGCCAGCAGCCAGACAGTTTTATTAAGTAATCAGCCCCAGCATTTT. The chain recombines TRBV4-1 with TRBJ1-5, with D maybe TRBD1 (5 bases). V lost 3 bases and J lost 4, with 16 bases in between. Germline values: CDR1 MGHRA, CDR2 YSYEKL. CDR3 length equals 16 residues.

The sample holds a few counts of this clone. The CDR3 sequence is CASSPDRGRTDTQYF. The CDR3 coding sequence is TGTGCCAGCAGCCCGGACAGGGGGCGTACAGATACGCAGTATTTT. The J gene is TRBJ2-3, the V gene TRBV5-4; 11 bases map to TRBD1. Germline V gene lookup returns CDR1 SGHNT and CDR2 YYREEE (reference sequence). This CDR3 is built from 15 residues. Losses at the gene ends were 4 bases for V and 3 bases for J; bases not matched to a gene: 4.

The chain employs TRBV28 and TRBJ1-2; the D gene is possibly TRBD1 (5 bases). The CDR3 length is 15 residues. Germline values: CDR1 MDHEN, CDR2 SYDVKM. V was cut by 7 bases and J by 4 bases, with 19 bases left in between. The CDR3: CASTPPWGRSYGYTF. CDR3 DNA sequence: TGTGCCAGCACCCCACCCTGGGGCCGCTCCTATGGCTACACCTTC.

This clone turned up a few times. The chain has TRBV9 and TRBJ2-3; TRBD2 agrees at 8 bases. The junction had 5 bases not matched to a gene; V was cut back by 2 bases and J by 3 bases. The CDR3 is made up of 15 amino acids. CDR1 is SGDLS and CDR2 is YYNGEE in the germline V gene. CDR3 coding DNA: TGTGCCAGCAGCGTTTTAGCGGGGAGTACAGATACGCAGTATTTT. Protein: CASSVLAGSTDTQYF.

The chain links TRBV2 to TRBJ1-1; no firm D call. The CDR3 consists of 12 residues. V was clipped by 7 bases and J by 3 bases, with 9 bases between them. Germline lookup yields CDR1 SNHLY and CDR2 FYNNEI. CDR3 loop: CASTVGDTEAFF. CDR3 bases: TGTGCCAGCACCGTAGGAGACACTGAAGCTTTCTTT.

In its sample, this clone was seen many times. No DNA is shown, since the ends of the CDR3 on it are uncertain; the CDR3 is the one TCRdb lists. The CDR3: CASSSSTVSSGNTIYF. The chain links TRBV7-4 to TRBJ1-3; the table's D call TRBD1 went unverified against the DNA. The CDR3 contains 16 residues when both ends are counted. Per germline, CDR1 SGHVT and CDR2 SQSDAQ.